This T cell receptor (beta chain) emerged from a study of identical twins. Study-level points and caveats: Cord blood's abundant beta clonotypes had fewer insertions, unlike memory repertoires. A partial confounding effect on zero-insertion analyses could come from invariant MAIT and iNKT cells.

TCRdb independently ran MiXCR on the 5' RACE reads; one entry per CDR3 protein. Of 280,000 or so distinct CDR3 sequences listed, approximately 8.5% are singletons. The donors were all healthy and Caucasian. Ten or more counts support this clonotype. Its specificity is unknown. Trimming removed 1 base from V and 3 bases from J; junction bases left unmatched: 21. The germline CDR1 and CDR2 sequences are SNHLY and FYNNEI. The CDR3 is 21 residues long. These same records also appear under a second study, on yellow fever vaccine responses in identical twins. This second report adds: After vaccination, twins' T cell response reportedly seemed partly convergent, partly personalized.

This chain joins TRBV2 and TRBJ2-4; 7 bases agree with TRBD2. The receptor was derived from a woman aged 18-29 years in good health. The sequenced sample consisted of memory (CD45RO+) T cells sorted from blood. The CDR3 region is CASSEGVGTTVRRGLKNIQYF. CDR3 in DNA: TGTGCCAGCAGTGAAGGGGTCGGGACTACTGTACGAAGGGGCCTCAAAAACATTCAGTACTTC.